One sample yielded the 28 T cell receptor beta chains listed below, sequenced in a study of cytomegalovirus exposure and HLA in healthy donors (dated by TCRdb to 2015 to 2018). Library preparation employed the immunoSEQ multiplex PCR assay. The multiplex PCR relied on a mix of 60 forward primers for TCR Vbeta segments and 13 reverse primers for TCR Jbeta segments. Here the immuneACCESS table is served through TCRdb, limited to in-frame sequences with V and J called. Missing clones are a known gap in these copies; in checked studies unresolved V genes cover under half, and the rest lacks a known reason. Within this sample are around 110,000 clones, with roughly 83% of them counted one time only. The ten top clones hold 2.5% to 3% of the sample. Sample: PBMCs. These receptors were collected from a woman between 18 and 29 years old in good health and CMV-seropositive.

This clone was seen just once. V gene TRBV12-5 combines with J gene TRBJ2-3; possible D gene TRBD1, 6 bases. CDR3 length: 17 residues. Trimming removed 0 bases from V and 2 bases from J, with 15 bases in between. CDR1 and CDR2 (germline): LGHNT, FRNRAP. The CDR3 loop reads CASGLVLGSGDTDTQYF. The CDR3 DNA reads as TGTGCTAGTGGTTTGGTACTCGGCTCAGGGGACACAGATACGCAGTATTTT.

The chain is built from TRBV5-1 and TRBJ2-1, with TRBD1 matching over 11 bases. Germline lookup yields CDR1 SGHRS and CDR2 YFSETQ. Losses at the gene ends were 4 bases for V and 7 bases for J; bases not matched to a gene: 10. The CDR3 covers 16 residues. The CDR3 loop is CASSHLTGQGGNEQFF. Here the CDR3 DNA reads TGCGCCAGCAGCCACTTAACGGGACAGGGGGGAAATGAGCAGTTCTTC.

The rearrangement joins TRBV11-2 to TRBJ2-7; perhaps TRBD2 as D (6 bases). V was trimmed by 2 bases and J by 4 bases, leaving 18 bases between them. The CDR3 consists of 16 residues. Germline V lookup: CDR1 SGHAT, CDR2 FQNNGV. CDR3 loop: CASSLHRVAEGYEQYF. As DNA, the CDR3 is TGTGCCAGCAGCTTACACCGGGTTGCGGAGGGTTACGAGCAGTACTTC.

V gene TRBV5-1 combines with J gene TRBJ2-6, with 7 positions matching TRBD1. The V gene's germline CDR1 is SGHRS and CDR2 YFSETQ. This CDR3 spans 16 amino acids. With V trimmed by 4 bases and J by 3 bases, 7 bases remained unmatched. CDR3 region: CASSPRQGIGANVLTF. CDR3 nucleotides: TGCGCCAGCAGCCCTCGACAGGGCATTGGGGCCAACGTCCTGACTTTC.

The chain recombines TRBV27 with TRBJ2-1; D may be TRBD2 (6 bases). Trimming shortened V by 0 bases and J by 10 bases, and 13 bases separated the two germline ends. Germline assignment: CDR1 MNHEY and CDR2 SMNVEV (reference sequence). The CDR3 consists of 14 residues. CDR3 sequence: CASSLSPGVWEQFF. CDR3 sequence (DNA): TGTGCCAGCAGTTTATCGCCGGGGGTGTGGGAGCAGTTCTTC.

The chain recombines TRBV4-1 with TRBJ1-1; 7 bases fit TRBD1. The CDR3 contains 15 residues. The ends lost 3 bases at V and 1 base at J; junction bases unmatched: 5. Germline CDR1 MGHRA, CDR2 YSYEKL. CDR3 in amino acids: CASSHLTGRNTEAFF. CDR3 sequence (DNA): TGCGCCAGCAGCCATCTGACAGGGCGGAACACTGAAGCTTTCTTT.

The chain joins TRBV2 to TRBJ1-2; D is undetermined. V dropped 10 bases and J dropped 2 bases, with 14 bases sitting between them. There are 13 residues in the CDR3. The germline CDR1 and CDR2 sequences are SNHLY and FYNNEI. DNA of the CDR3: TGTGCCACCCAGTCGGGCGGGAACTATGGCTACACCTTC. Translating gives CATQSGGNYGYTF.

J is TRBJ2-3 and V is TRBV5-1, with 8 bases fitting TRBD2. This CDR3 is 16 amino acids long. Germline V lookup: CDR1 SGHRS, CDR2 YFSETQ. Losses at the gene ends were 0 bases for V and 1 base for J; bases not matched to a gene: 4. The DNA of the CDR3 is TGCGCCAGCAGCTTGGGGCTTAGCGGGGGCACAGATACGCAGTATTTT. Translated, it gives CASSLGLSGGTDTQYF. The full variable domain, its missing parts supplied by reference TRBV5-1 and TRBJ2-3, is KAGVTQTPRYLIKTRGQQVTLSCSPISGHRSVSWYQQTPGQGLQFLFEYFSETQRNKGNFPGRFSGRQFSNSRSEMNVSTLELGDSALYLCASSLGLSGGTDTQYFGPGTRLTVL.

This clone was picked up a small number of times. The junction shows a germline mismatch at one end, possibly a read error. The V and J genes are TRBV7-7 and TRBJ2-3, with 8 bases identical to TRBD2. CDR3 size: 15 residues. The germline gives CDR1 SSHAT, CDR2 FNYEAQ (reference sequence). CDR3 residues: CASSSSGSRTDTQYF. The DNA of the CDR3 is TGTGCTAGCAGTTCAAGCGGGAGTCGCACAGATACGCAGTATTTT. The full variable domain, its missing parts supplied by reference TRBV7-7 and TRBJ2-3, is GAGVSQSPRYKVTKRGQDVTLRCDPISSHATLYWYQQALGQGPEFLTYFNYEAQPDKSGLPSDRFSAERPEGSISTLTIQRTEQRDSAMYRCASSSSGSRTDTQYFGPGTRLTVL.

The CDR3 DNA follows: TGCGCCAGCAGCCCGCAGACAGGAAACATGAACACTGAAGCTTTCTTT. Residues: CASSPQTGNMNTEAFF. This chain connects TRBV5-1 to TRBJ1-1; tentative D call: TRBD1 (6 bases). The V gene's germline CDR1 is SGHRS and CDR2 YFSETQ. The CDR3 contains 16 residues. V shed 4 bases and J shed 0 bases, with 16 bases lying between them.

Sample share makes this clone medium-sized. CDR3 nucleotide sequence: TGTGCCAGCGAAAACAGGGGGGTGAGGTTCAATGAGCAGTTCTTC. This codes for CASENRGVRFNEQFF. The gene calls are TRBV19 and TRBJ2-1; TRBD1 matches at 8 bases. With 9 bases clipped from V and 6 bases from J, the junction kept 13 bases outside the gene matches. Per germline, CDR1 LNHDA and CDR2 SQIVND (reference sequence). This CDR3 contains 15 residues.

The chain uses TRBV11-3 and TRBJ2-7, with D possibly TRBD1 on 5 matching bases. Trimming removed 3 bases from V and 4 bases from J, with 10 bases in between. The length of the CDR3 is 13 residues. Germline V CDR1 and CDR2: SGHNT, YENEEA. The CDR3 is CASSFREGYEQYF. CDR3 DNA: TGTGCCAGCAGCTTCAGGGAAGGTTACGAGCAGTACTTC.

V usage is TRBV7-8 and J usage is TRBJ1-2; 8 bases agree with TRBD1. In germline, CDR1 is SGHVS, CDR2 FQNEAQ. The CDR3 is 15 residues long. V lost 4 bases and J lost 3; bases outside the gene matches: 7. DNA of the CDR3: TGTGCCAGCAGCTCCAGCGGACAGGGAGACTATGGCTACACCTTC. Protein sequence: CASSSSGQGDYGYTF.

V gene TRBV19 combines with J gene TRBJ1-5, with TRBD1 identical over 8 bases. The CDR3 is 16 residues long. Losses at the gene ends were 4 bases for V and 5 bases for J; bases not matched to a gene: 10. Germline V CDR1 and CDR2: LNHDA, SQIVND (reference sequence). The CDR3: CASSRLDRASDQPQHF. CDR3 DNA: TGTGCCAGTAGTAGACTGGACAGGGCGAGTGATCAGCCCCAGCATTTT.

The chain couples TRBV5-1 to TRBJ1-2; D is undetermined. V shed 0 bases and J shed 2 bases, with 8 bases lying between them. The V gene's germline CDR1 is SGHRS and CDR2 YFSETQ. The CDR3 is 14 amino acids. The DNA for the CDR3 is TGCGCCAGCAGCTTGGACGCGGGGAACTATGGCTACACCTTC. Its translation: CASSLDAGNYGYTF.

The rearrangement uses TRBV23-1 and TRBJ1-3, with 7 positions matching TRBD1. TRBV23-1 carries the ORF label, with uncertain function. J gave up 3 bases and V 5 bases, and 7 bases lay outside the gene matches. The CDR3 has 15 residues. CDR3 protein: CASSGPGQNGNTIYF. The CDR3 DNA sequence: TGCGCCAGCAGTGGTCCGGGACAGAATGGAAACACCATATATTTT.

V is TRBV2 and J is TRBJ1-2; TRBD1 aligns across 7 bases. The V gene end was trimmed by 6 bases and the J gene end by 4 bases; junction bases not matched to a gene: 17. Germline V CDR1 and CDR2: SNHLY, FYNNEI. There are 17 residues in the CDR3. The CDR3 loop reads CASRYLRSGQSSYGYTF. Here the CDR3 DNA reads TGTGCCAGCAGATACCTTAGGTCGGGACAGTCTAGCTATGGCTACACCTTC. Looking up the rest from reference TRBV2 and TRBJ1-2 gives the full variable domain: EPEVTQTPSHQVTQMGQEVILRCVPISNHLYFYWYRQILGQKVEFLVSFYNNEISEKSEIFDDQFSVERPDGSNFTLKIRSTKLEDSAMYFCASRYLRSGQSSYGYTFGSGTRLTVV.

This rearrangement joins TRBV6-9 to TRBJ2-5; 8 bases align to TRBD1. The CDR3 length is 18 residues. Germline V lookup: CDR1 MNHGY, CDR2 SVAAGI. J gave up 0 bases and V 7 bases, and 16 bases lay outside the gene matches. CDR3 loop: CASIDLRTGYFYQETQYF. CDR3 sequence (DNA): TGTGCCAGCATAGACTTGCGGACAGGGTATTTTTACCAAGAGACCCAGTACTTC.

The chain has TRBV9 and TRBJ1-2; TRBD1 agrees at 10 bases. V was pared by 4 bases and J by 2 bases, with 11 bases of the junction left unmatched. CDR1 and CDR2 from the germline V gene are SGDLS and YYNGEE. The CDR3 contains 17 residues. For the CDR3, the DNA is TGTGCCAGCAGCCCTACCTGGGGGACAGGGGCGAACTATGGCTACACCTTC. It is translated as CASSPTWGTGANYGYTF.

The V call is TRBV7-9, the J call TRBJ2-3, with a weak D call TRBD1 (6 bases). V lost 5 bases and J lost 6, with 9 bases in between. This CDR3 comprises 12 residues. Per germline, CDR1 SEHNR and CDR2 FQNEAQ (reference sequence). The DNA for the CDR3 is TGTGCCAGCAGCACCCAGGGGGATACGCAGTATTTT. Protein: CASSTQGDTQYF. Complete variable domain (other parts from reference TRBV7-9 and TRBJ2-3): DTGVSQNPRHKITKRGQNVTFRCDPISEHNRLYWYRQTLGQGPEFLTYFQNEAQLEKSRLLSDRFSAERPKGSFSTLEIQRTEQGDSAMYLCASSTQGDTQYFGPGTRLTVL.

The V call is TRBV19, the J call TRBJ1-5; a weak D match, TRBD1 (5 bases). Germline assignment: CDR1 LNHDA and CDR2 SQIVND (reference sequence). The CDR3 loop spans 15 amino acids. V lost 5 bases to trimming and J lost 3 bases, with 14 bases between them. CDR3 loop: CASSLTSGYNQPQHF. DNA for the CDR3: TGTGCCAGTAGTCTTACCTCAGGGTACAATCAGCCCCAGCATTTT.

J is TRBJ2-5 and V is TRBV6-1; possible D gene TRBD2, 6 bases. This CDR3 contains 14 residues. The germline V gene encodes CDR1 MNHNS and CDR2 SASEGT. The V and J ends lost 5 bases and 4 bases respectively, with 14 bases between them. This chain's CDR3 is CASSTGGGVETQYF. In nucleotides, the CDR3 is TGTGCCAGCAGTACCGGTGGAGGGGTAGAGACCCAGTACTTC.

The rearrangement links TRBV6-5 to TRBJ1-1; TRBD1 agrees at 7 bases. CDR1 MNHEY and CDR2 SVGAGI come from the germline V gene. The CDR3 loop spans 13 amino acids. V lost 6 bases to trimming and J lost 11 bases; unmatched junction nucleotides: 12. The CDR3 is CASRLGQWGMAFF. In DNA, the CDR3 is TGTGCCAGCAGACTGGGACAGTGGGGCATGGCTTTCTTT.

V is TRBV11-1 and J is TRBJ1-4, with D perhaps TRBD1 (5 bases). Germline V gene sequence: CDR1 SGHAT, CDR2 FQDESV (reference sequence). The CDR3 runs to 13 residues. V was cut by 5 bases and J by 8 bases, with 12 bases left in between. In nucleotides, the CDR3 is TGTGCCAGCAGCCTGGGGCGGTACGAAAAACTGTTTTTT. This sequence encodes CASSLGRYEKLFF. Variable domain in full (rest from reference TRBV11-1 and TRBJ1-4): EAEVAQSPRYKITEKSQAVAFWCDPISGHATLYWYRQILGQGPELLVQFQDESVVDDSQLPKDRFSAERLKGVDSTLKIQPAELGDSAMYLCASSLGRYEKLFFGSGTQLSVL.

The chain joins TRBV18 to TRBJ2-3; D may be TRBD2 (5 bases). The CDR3 runs to 14 residues. Germline values: CDR1 KGHSH, CDR2 LQKENI. V lost 4 bases and J 6 bases, leaving 14 bases between the germline ends. CDR3 DNA: TGTGCCAGCTCACGAGAGGGTTCGTTGGATACGCAGTATTTT. Its translation: CASSREGSLDTQYF.

The chain recombines TRBV25-1 with TRBJ2-3; 11 positions agree with TRBD2. The trim removed 3 bases at V and 12 bases at J, leaving 5 bases unmatched. Germline loops: CDR1 MGHDK, CDR2 SYGVNS. The CDR3 runs to 13 residues. The CDR3 loop is CASSEGLAGGQYF. The CDR3 nucleotides read TGTGCCAGCAGTGAGGGCCTAGCGGGGGGACAGTATTTT.

The CDR3 sequence is CASSRGTETEAFF. In DNA, the CDR3 is TGTGCCAGCAGTCGAGGGACAGAGACTGAAGCTTTCTTT. The chain carries TRBV6-1 and TRBJ1-1; TRBD1 matches at 7 bases. Trimming cost V 5 bases and J 5 bases; bases outside gene matches: 5. Germline assignment: CDR1 MNHNS and CDR2 SASEGT. The CDR3 length is 13 residues.

CDR3 loop: CASSFTGTPPWDEQFF. The CDR3 DNA is TGTGCCAGCAGCTTCACGGGGACACCTCCCTGGGATGAGCAGTTCTTC. The chain has TRBV7-9 and TRBJ2-1; weak D call: TRBD1 (6 bases). Between the trimmed V and J ends, which lost 3 bases and 8 bases, there was a span of 20 bases. The CDR3 has 16 residues. Germline CDR1 reads SEHNR; CDR2 reads FQNEAQ (reference sequence).